Below are 27 T cell receptor beta chains sequenced from a single sample in a study of technical replicates of blood from several donors. Sequenced by immunoSEQ multiplex PCR; TCRdb stores in-frame clones only, minus some. This sample has tens of thousands of clones, with roughly 90% found just once. The sequenced sample was PBMCs. The source of these receptors is a human donor in good health. Some clones in this sample may be carry-over from other donors' samples.

The J gene is TRBJ1-1, the V gene TRBV19, with TRBD1 identical over 7 bases. The CDR3 has 13 residues. The germline gives CDR1 LNHDA, CDR2 SQIVND (reference sequence). Germline trimming cut 11 bases from V and 0 bases from J; bases unmatched to any gene: 6. The CDR3: CASRGQLNTEAFF. DNA for the CDR3: TGTGCCTCAAGGGGACAGCTGAACACTGAAGCTTTCTTT.

V gene TRBV2 combines with J gene TRBJ2-7; D not certain. This CDR3 has 11 residues. Germline values: CDR1 SNHLY, CDR2 FYNNEI. Trimming pared 7 bases from V and 6 bases from J, leaving 10 bases between. CDR3 nucleotides: TGTGCCAGCATGTATGGCAGCGAGCAGTACTTC. It is translated as CASMYGSEQYF.

The chain joins TRBV7-2 to TRBJ1-3; D may be TRBD1 (5 bases). Germline CDR1 reads SGHTA; CDR2 reads FQGNSA. V was clipped by 5 bases and J by 0 bases, with 14 bases between them. CDR3 length: 16 residues. The CDR3: CASSPHWGVSGNTIYF. Written as DNA, the CDR3 is TGTGCCAGCAGCCCACACTGGGGGGTCTCTGGAAACACCATATATTTT.

A single count supports this clone. The rearrangement joins TRBV6-6 to TRBJ2-1, with TRBD2 matching over 8 bases. Germline V lookup: CDR1 MNHNY, CDR2 SVGAGI (reference sequence). The CDR3 consists of 11 residues. The V gene end was trimmed by 6 bases and the J gene end by 10 bases; junction bases not matched to a gene: 2. The CDR3 region is CASSPGGEQFF. Written as DNA, the CDR3 is TGTGCCAGCAGCCCGGGGGGGGAGCAGTTCTTC.

The rearrangement uses TRBV10-3 and TRBJ1-2; TRBD1 agrees at 8 bases. The CDR3 totals 14 residues. With V trimmed by 3 bases and J by 6 bases, 6 bases remained unmatched. Germline V gene data show CDR1 as ENHRY and CDR2 as SYGVKD. The CDR3 here is CAISDSQGANGYTF. CDR3 DNA: TGTGCCATCAGTGACTCGCAGGGGGCGAATGGCTACACCTTC.

The chain recombines TRBV7-6 with TRBJ1-3, with no clear D. Trimming stripped 0 bases from V and 0 bases from J, with 9 bases between. Germline V gene lookup returns CDR1 SGHVS and CDR2 FNYEAQ. The CDR3 has 16 amino acids. CDR3 residues: CASSLAGYGSGNTIYF. The CDR3 nucleotides are TGTGCCAGCAGCTTAGCCGGGTATGGCTCTGGAAACACCATATATTTT. The complete variable domain, with remaining parts taken from reference TRBV7-6 and TRBJ1-3, reads GAGVSQSPRYKVTKRGQDVALRCDPISGHVSLYWYRQALGQGPEFLTYFNYEAQQDKSGLPNDRFSAERPEGSISTLTIQRTEQRDSAMYRCASSLAGYGSGNTIYFGEGSWLTVV.

This chain joins TRBV5-1 and TRBJ1-2; D unclear. From germline, CDR1 is SGHRS and CDR2 YFSETQ. The CDR3 totals 14 residues. Trimming shortened V by 3 bases and J by 2 bases, and 11 bases separated the two germline ends. The CDR3, as DNA: TGCGCCAGCAGCTCGTCACAGCCAAACTATGGCTACACCTTC. Translated, it gives CASSSSQPNYGYTF. Variable domain in full (rest from reference TRBV5-1 and TRBJ1-2): KAGVTQTPRYLIKTRGQQVTLSCSPISGHRSVSWYQQTPGQGLQFLFEYFSETQRNKGNFPGRFSGRQFSNSRSEMNVSTLELGDSALYLCASSSSQPNYGYTFGSGTRLTVV.

The V and J genes are TRBV20-1 and TRBJ2-5; no firm D call. This CDR3 has 9 residues. CDR1 and CDR2 (germline): DFQATT, SNEGSKA (reference sequence). The CDR3 DNA reads TGCAGGAGACCGGGGACCCAGTACTTC. This gives the protein CRRPGTQYF.

V usage is TRBV27 and J usage is TRBJ2-1; D call uncertain. This CDR3 is built from 13 residues. Germline V gene lookup returns CDR1 MNHEY and CDR2 SMNVEV (reference sequence). Between the trimmed V and J ends, which lost 3 bases and 2 bases, there was a span of 5 bases. The CDR3 protein is CASSFRAYNEQFF. The DNA of the CDR3 is TGTGCCAGCAGTTTTCGCGCCTACAATGAGCAGTTCTTC.

The rearrangement links TRBV5-4 to TRBJ1-2, with D hard to call. This CDR3 comprises 14 residues. The V gene lost 0 bases and the J gene lost 1 base, with 7 bases spanning the gap. The germline V gene has CDR1 SGHNT and CDR2 YYREEE (reference sequence). The CDR3, as DNA: TGTGCCAGCAGCTTGGGCCAGTATAACTATGGCTACACCTTC. This gives the protein CASSLGQYNYGYTF.

J is TRBJ2-1 and V is TRBV25-1, with TRBD2 as a possible D gene (5 bases). The CDR3 extends over 14 amino acids. Between the trimmed V and J ends, which lost 7 bases and 0 bases, there was a span of 10 bases. The germline CDR1 and CDR2 sequences are MGHDK and SYGVNS. CDR3 sequence reads: CASKGDYSYNEQFF. The CDR3 nucleotides read TGTGCCAGCAAAGGAGACTACTCCTACAATGAGCAGTTCTTC. Combining the CDR3 with reference TRBV25-1 and TRBJ2-1 gives the whole variable domain EADIYQTPRYLVIGTGKKITLECSQTMGHDKMYWYQQDPGMELHLIHYSYGVNSTEKGDLSSESTVSRIRTEHFPLTLESARPSHTSQYLCASKGDYSYNEQFFGPGTRLTVL.

The chain is built from TRBV7-2 and TRBJ1-2; TRBD1 is a possible D gene (5 bases). V was cut by 9 bases and J by 4 bases, with 9 bases left in between. The CDR3 totals 11 residues. Germline V lookup: CDR1 SGHTA, CDR2 FQGNSA. The CDR3 DNA reads as TGTGCCAGTGGACAAGGCTATGGCTACACCTTC. Protein: CASGQGYGYTF. The whole variable domain, remainder taken from reference TRBV7-2 and TRBJ1-2, is GAGVSQSPSNKVTEKGKDVELRCDPISGHTALYWYRQSLGQGLEFLIYFQGNSAPDKSGLPSDRFSAERTGGSVSTLTIQRTQQEDSAVYLCASGQGYGYTFGSGTRLTVV.

The rearrangement uses TRBV19 and TRBJ2-1, with a weak D call TRBD2 (5 bases). CDR3 length: 16 residues. Between the trimmed V and J ends, which lost 8 bases and 1 base, there was a span of 18 bases. Germline V CDR1 and CDR2: LNHDA, SQIVND (reference sequence). The CDR3 DNA reads TGTGCCAGTCGCGACCGAGGAGGTGGGTCCTACAATGAGCAGTTCTTC. It encodes CASRDRGGGSYNEQFF.

V is TRBV15 and J is TRBJ2-1, with TRBD2 matching 10 bases. The CDR3 is 17 residues long. Germline CDR1 reads LNHNV; CDR2 reads YYDKDF (reference sequence). Trimming took 1 base from V and 4 from J; bases not matched to a gene: 7. The CDR3 is CATSRGAGTSVYNEQFF. Here the CDR3 DNA reads TGTGCCACCAGCAGAGGGGCCGGGACTAGCGTTTACAATGAGCAGTTCTTC. Complete variable domain (other parts from reference TRBV15 and TRBJ2-1): DAMVIQNPRYQVTQFGKPVTLSCSQTLNHNVMYWYQQKSSQAPKLLFHYYDKDFNNEADTPDNFQSRRPNTSFCFLDIRSPGLGDTAMYLCATSRGAGTSVYNEQFFGPGTRLTVL.

CDR3 in DNA: TGTGCCAGCAGTTACCCGGGGACAGGGAGGAGCACTGAAGCTTTCTTT. Translation: CASSYPGTGRSTEAFF. The V and J genes are TRBV6-6 and TRBJ1-1; 9 bases align to TRBD1. This CDR3 has 16 amino acids. Losses at the gene ends were 2 bases for V and 4 bases for J; bases not matched to a gene: 8. Germline-derived CDR1 and CDR2 are MNHNY and SVGAGI (reference sequence).

This clone was seen a single time. The gene calls are TRBV7-2 and TRBJ1-1; D not resolved. Trimming left V 5 bases short and J 3 bases short, with 10 bases between. CDR1 and CDR2 from the germline V gene are SGHTA and FQGNSA. The CDR3 is 13 residues long. CDR3 DNA sequence: TGTGCCAGCAGCCTAGTGAGGGACACTGAAGCTTTCTTT. Amino acid sequence: CASSLVRDTEAFF. Supplemented by reference TRBV7-2 and TRBJ1-1, the full variable domain reads GAGVSQSPSNKVTEKGKDVELRCDPISGHTALYWYRQSLGQGLEFLIYFQGNSAPDKSGLPSDRFSAERTGGSVSTLTIQRTQQEDSAVYLCASSLVRDTEAFFGQGTRLTVV.

The chain has TRBV5-1 and TRBJ2-3; 10 bases are a match to TRBD1. Germline CDR1 SGHRS, CDR2 YFSETQ. The CDR3 is 17 amino acids. With 2 bases clipped from V and 3 bases from J, the junction kept 9 bases outside the gene matches. CDR3 bases: TGCGCCAGCAGCTTCCCCTCCGGGACAGGGGAAACAGATACGCAGTATTTT. Amino acid sequence: CASSFPSGTGETDTQYF.

J is TRBJ1-1 and V is TRBV6-5, with D maybe TRBD1 (5 bases). The CDR3 totals 15 residues. The V gene lost 0 bases and the J gene lost 8 bases, with 16 bases spanning the gap. Germline values: CDR1 MNHEY, CDR2 SVGAGI. DNA of the CDR3: TGTGCCAGCAGTTACTCTTTTTGGGTGGAGGGGGAAGCTTTCTTT. Amino acid sequence: CASSYSFWVEGEAFF.

This chain's CDR3 is CSVPGQGNEQYF. CDR3 coding DNA: TGCAGCGTACCGGGACAGGGCAACGAGCAGTACTTC. The rearrangement links TRBV29-1 to TRBJ2-5; 9 nucleotides line up with TRBD1. The better agreement between TRBJ2-7 and the DNA end casts doubt on the J call. This CDR3 has 12 amino acids. Germline CDR1 SQVTM, CDR2 ANQGSEA.

This clone was seen only once. The J gene is TRBJ1-1, the V gene TRBV5-1, with a tentative D call TRBD1 (5 bases). With 3 bases removed from V and 0 bases from J, the gap between germline ends came to 9 bases. In germline, CDR1 is SGHRS, CDR2 YFSETQ. CDR3 size: 14 residues. The CDR3 protein is CASSSGLLNTEAFF. The CDR3 region has the DNA TGCGCCAGCAGCTCGGGACTGCTGAACACTGAAGCTTTCTTT.

The J gene is TRBJ2-7, the V gene TRBV4-3, with 8 bases identical to TRBD2. Germline lookup yields CDR1 LGHNA and CDR2 YSLEER. The V gene end was trimmed by 1 base and the J gene end by 5 bases; junction bases not matched to a gene: 7. The CDR3 has 15 amino acids. Here the CDR3 reads CASSQGGGRSDEQYF. In nucleotides, the CDR3 is TGCGCCAGCAGCCAAGGCGGGGGGCGATCGGACGAGCAGTACTTC.

The gene calls are TRBV5-6 and TRBJ1-5; TRBD1 might be the D (6 bases). The CDR3 contains 14 residues. From germline, CDR1 is SGHDT and CDR2 YYEEEE. V shed 5 bases and J shed 6 bases, with 15 bases lying between them. This CDR3 is CASSWGGGGQPQHF. The CDR3 DNA sequence: TGTGCCAGCAGTTGGGGGGGAGGGGGTCAGCCCCAGCATTTT.

The chain recombines TRBV6-5 with TRBJ2-7, with TRBD2 identical over 7 bases. The CDR3 runs 12 residues. After removal of 6 bases from V and 2 bases from J, the junction contained 1 base not matched to a gene. Germline V gene lookup returns CDR1 MNHEY and CDR2 SVGAGI. CDR3 DNA: TGTGCCAGCAGCGCGGGGGCCTACGAGCAGTACTTC. Amino acids: CASSAGAYEQYF.

The chain is built from TRBV11-2 and TRBJ2-2; 10 nucleotides agree with TRBD1. V lost 6 bases and J lost 7; bases outside the gene matches: 5. The CDR3 covers 14 residues. In germline, CDR1 is SGHAT, CDR2 FQNNGV. CDR3 nucleotide sequence: TGTGCCAGCAGGAGACAGGGGGCGAACGGGGAGCTGTTTTTT. It specifies CASRRQGANGELFF.

The chain is built from TRBV27 and TRBJ2-5, with D maybe TRBD1 (6 bases). The CDR3 spans 16 residues. Trimming took off 5 bases at V and 5 bases at J, with 21 bases between the two ends. CDR1 and CDR2 (germline): MNHEY, SMNVEV (reference sequence). Here the CDR3 DNA reads TGTGCCAGCAGTCCATTAGGACAGTCTTGGCGGGAGACCCAGTACTTC. It encodes CASSPLGQSWRETQYF.

CDR3 in amino acids: CASSLMAVPLETQYF. CDR3 DNA sequence: TGTGCCAGCAGCTTAATGGCTGTCCCCCTGGAGACCCAGTACTTC. The chain carries TRBV7-3 and TRBJ2-5, with D unresolved. CDR3 size: 15 residues. CDR1 SGHTA and CDR2 FQGTGA come from the germline V gene. Trimming stripped 1 base from V and 5 bases from J, with 14 bases between. Using reference TRBV7-3 and TRBJ2-5 for the parts outside the CDR3, the full variable domain is GAGVSQTPSNKVTEKGKYVELRCDPISGHTALYWYRQSLGQGPEFLIYFQGTGAADDSGLPNDRFFAVRPEGSVSTLKIQRTERGDSAVYLCASSLMAVPLETQYFGPGTRLLVL.

The chain carries TRBV7-7 and TRBJ1-5, with TRBD1 matching over 7 bases. Looked up from germline, CDR1 is SSHAT and CDR2 is FNYEAQ (reference sequence). CDR3 length equals 16 residues. The trim removed 4 bases at V and 0 bases at J, leaving 6 bases unmatched. This CDR3 is CASSYDRALSNQPQHF. As DNA, the CDR3 is TGTGCCAGCAGCTACGACAGGGCCCTTAGCAATCAGCCCCAGCATTTT.